The next 12 T cell receptor beta chains were all read from a single sample in a study of blood T cell repertoires in COVID-19. Profiling relied on immunoSEQ multiplex PCR, and the TCRdb table lists in-frame clones only, not all of them. The sample carries 25,000 to 35,000 clones, about 78% recorded once. Sequencing was performed on peripheral blood. Receptors originate from a boy between 2 and 10 years old with active or convalescent COVID-19.

CDR3 loop: CASIGRVSEKLFF. CDR3 nucleotide sequence: TGTGCCAGCATTGGCAGGGTTTCTGAAAAACTGTTTTTT. The gene calls are TRBV6-6 and TRBJ1-4; a possible D gene is TRBD1 (5 bases). CDR3 length: 13 amino acids. Germline V lookup: CDR1 MNHNY, CDR2 SVGAGI (reference sequence). Trimming left V 7 bases short and J 7 bases short, with 13 bases between.

The V gene is TRBV29-1, the J gene TRBJ2-7; 7 nucleotides agree with TRBD2. Unmatched junction bases numbered 3, after V lost 1 base and J lost 6 bases. The CDR3 totals 12 residues. The germline CDR1 and CDR2 sequences are SQVTM and ANQGSEA. In DNA form, the CDR3 reads TGCAGCGTTGAAGGGACTAGAGGCGAGCAGTACTTC. It codes for CSVEGTRGEQYF.

CDR3 coding DNA: TGTGCCAGTGGACACTTCAGTTCCTACGAGCAGTACTTC. Protein: CASGHFSSYEQYF. The V call is TRBV2, the J call TRBJ2-7, with a weak D call TRBD1 (5 bases). From germline, CDR1 is SNHLY and CDR2 FYNNEI. This CDR3 has 13 residues. Trimming stripped 9 bases from V and 1 base from J, with 13 bases between.

This clone was observed a single time. The chain recombines TRBV6-2 or TRBV6-3 with TRBJ1-6; 8 bases map to TRBD1. The CDR3 spans 19 residues. V trimming: 2 bases; J trimming: 0 bases; junction bases outside the gene matches: 9. Germline-derived CDR1 and CDR2 are MNHEY and SVGEGT. CDR3 sequence (DNA): TGTGCCAGCAGTTACGAGGCAGGGGGCTTGAGCTCCTATAATTCACCCCTCCACTTT. Residues: CASSYEAGGLSSYNSPLHF.

This chain links TRBV5-6 with TRBJ2-7; perhaps TRBD2 as D (6 bases). CDR1 and CDR2 (germline): SGHDT, YYEEEE. V lost 4 bases and J 2 bases, leaving 10 bases between the germline ends. This CDR3 comprises 13 residues. DNA of the CDR3: TGTGCCAGCAGCCAATGGAGGGCCTACGAGCAGTACTTC. It encodes CASSQWRAYEQYF.

V gene TRBV6-5 combines with J gene TRBJ1-2; D gene ambiguous. The CDR3 length is 13 residues. In germline, CDR1 is MNHEY, CDR2 SVGAGI. Between the trimmed V and J ends, which lost 6 bases and 1 base, there was a span of 9 bases. The CDR3 loop is CASSHTINYGYTF. The CDR3 bases are TGTGCCAGCAGCCATACAATTAACTATGGCTACACCTTC.

There are a few counts of this clone. This chain uses TRBV6-2 or TRBV6-3 with TRBJ1-1; no definite D call. Germline V gives CDR1 MNHEY, CDR2 SVGEGT. CDR3 length: 15 residues. V shed 5 bases and J shed 5 bases, with 18 bases lying between them. The CDR3 sequence is CASSPLLIFGTEAFF. CDR3 nucleotides: TGTGCCAGCAGTCCGCTCCTTATATTCGGGACTGAAGCTTTCTTT.

The V gene is TRBV6-1, the J gene TRBJ2-7, with D perhaps matching TRBD2 (6 bases). The CDR3 consists of 14 residues. Germline V gene sequence: CDR1 MNHNS, CDR2 SASEGT. With 3 bases removed from V and 3 bases from J, the gap between germline ends came to 12 bases. In DNA, the CDR3 is TGTGCCAGCAGTGAGGGTTGGAGGGACTACGAGCAGTACTTC. Encoded protein: CASSEGWRDYEQYF.

V and J are TRBV19 and TRBJ1-6; D not resolved. This CDR3 comprises 12 residues. Trimming removed 3 bases from V and 10 bases from J, with 7 bases in between. CDR1 is LNHDA, CDR2 SQIVND, per germline (reference sequence). CDR3 loop: CASSMAGSPLHF. CDR3 DNA: TGTGCCAGTAGTATGGCGGGCTCACCCCTCCACTTT.

The V and J genes are TRBV19 and TRBJ1-6; D is unresolved. The V gene's germline CDR1 is LNHDA and CDR2 SQIVND (reference sequence). The CDR3 is 18 amino acids. Trimming shortened V by 3 bases and J by 7 bases, and 22 bases separated the two germline ends. The CDR3 nucleotides are TGTGCCAGTAGTATGTCGTCCGGGGAAGTTTTACCAAATTCACCCCTCCACTTT. Its translation is CASSMSSGEVLPNSPLHF.

This clone was observed a single time. The rearrangement links TRBV5-4 to TRBJ1-1; D ambiguous. Germline V gene data show CDR1 as SGHNT and CDR2 as YYREEE (reference sequence). The CDR3 spans 13 residues. V lost 4 bases and J 6 bases, leaving 13 bases between the germline ends. This chain's CDR3 is CASSPSHMSEAFF. The CDR3 DNA sequence: TGTGCCAGCAGCCCTTCGCACATGTCTGAAGCTTTCTTT. The full variable domain, with the rest looked up from reference TRBV5-4 and TRBJ1-1, is ETGVTQSPTHLIKTRGQQVTLRCSSQSGHNTVSWYQQALGQGPQFIFQYYREEENGRGNFPPRFSGLQFPNYSSELNVNALELDDSALYLCASSPSHMSEAFFGQGTRLTVV.

V and J are TRBV27 and TRBJ1-2; no reliable D call. Germline CDR1 is MNHEY and CDR2 is SMNVEV (reference sequence). The V end was cut by 5 bases, the J end by 0 bases, with 4 bases between. This CDR3 has 12 amino acids. CDR3 coding DNA: TGTGCCAGCAGTATCGCTAACTATGGCTACACCTTC. Its protein product is CASSIANYGYTF.